The present entry profiles one T cell receptor (beta chain) with its context. Its antigen is still unknown. This entry comes from a study of a mutant IDH1 vaccine in newly diagnosed glioma. Time point defined: week 11, during vaccination. Every single dose of the vaccine, 300 ug of mutant IDH1 20-mer peptide, came with topical imiquimod. V was clipped by 0 bases and J by 3 bases, with 8 bases between them. Germline CDR1 SGHVS, CDR2 FNYEAQ. The CDR3 runs to 14 residues. Only in-frame clones appear in the TCRdb table, and some are missing; sequencing was by immunoSEQ multiplex PCR. The sample comprises about 30,000 clones, around 82% of which are singletons, and about 24% rests with the top ten.

The receptor was derived from a man younger than 45 with glioma. The chain has TRBV7-6 and TRBJ1-1; D may be TRBD1 (5 bases). The input for sequencing was PBMCs, taken from a glioma patient whose treatment included an IDH1 peptide vaccine. This chain's CDR3 is CASSLAGVDTEAFF. The CDR3 DNA reads as TGTGCCAGCAGCTTAGCGGGGGTTGACACTGAAGCTTTCTTT.